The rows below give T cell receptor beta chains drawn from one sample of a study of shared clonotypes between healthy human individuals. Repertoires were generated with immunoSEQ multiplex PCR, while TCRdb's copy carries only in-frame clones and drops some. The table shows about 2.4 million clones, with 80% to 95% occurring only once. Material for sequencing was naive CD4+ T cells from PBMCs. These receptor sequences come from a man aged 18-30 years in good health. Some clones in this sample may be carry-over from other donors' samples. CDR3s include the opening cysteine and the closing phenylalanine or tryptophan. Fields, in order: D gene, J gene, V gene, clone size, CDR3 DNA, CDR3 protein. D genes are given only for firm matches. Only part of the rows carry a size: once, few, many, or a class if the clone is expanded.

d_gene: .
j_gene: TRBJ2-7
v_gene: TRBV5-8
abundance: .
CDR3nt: TGTGCCAGCAGATTCATGATGGGCTACGAGCAGTACTTC
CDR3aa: CASRFMMGYEQYF

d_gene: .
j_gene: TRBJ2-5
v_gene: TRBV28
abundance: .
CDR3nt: TGTGCCAGCAGTCGTACCGTGGGGGAAGAGACCCAGTACTTC
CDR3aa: CASSRTVGEETQYF

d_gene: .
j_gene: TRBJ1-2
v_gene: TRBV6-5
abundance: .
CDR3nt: TGTGCCAGCAGCCAGGGGAACTATGGCTACACCTTC
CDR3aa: CASSQGNYGYTF

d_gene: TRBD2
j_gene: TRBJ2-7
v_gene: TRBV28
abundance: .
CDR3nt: TGTGCCAGCAGTTTGGCGGGGGTGGCCTACGAGCAGTACTTC
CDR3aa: CASSLAGVAYEQYF

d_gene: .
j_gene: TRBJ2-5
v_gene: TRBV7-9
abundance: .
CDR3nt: TGTGCCAGCAGCTTAGGGTTAGAACGGGCGATGGAGACCCAGTACTTC
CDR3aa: CASSLGLERAMETQYF

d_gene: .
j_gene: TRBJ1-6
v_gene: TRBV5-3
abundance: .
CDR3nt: TGTGCCAGAAGCTTGGTTGCTCTAAGGGAAAATTCACCCCTCCACTTT
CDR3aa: CARSLVALRENSPLHF

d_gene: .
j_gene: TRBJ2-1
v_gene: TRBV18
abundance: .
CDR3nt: TGTGCCAGCTCCCCCCTCGAGGCTTACAATGAGCAGTTCTTC
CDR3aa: CASSPLEAYNEQFF

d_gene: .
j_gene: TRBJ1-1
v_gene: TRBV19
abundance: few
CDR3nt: TGTGCCAGTAGCCCCAGGGTGAACACTGAAGCTTTCTTT
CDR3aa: CASSPRVNTEAFF

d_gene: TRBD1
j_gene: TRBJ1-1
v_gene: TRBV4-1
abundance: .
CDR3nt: TGCGCCAGCAGCCAACCCGGGACAGCGAACACTGAAGCTTTCTTT
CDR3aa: CASSQPGTANTEAFF

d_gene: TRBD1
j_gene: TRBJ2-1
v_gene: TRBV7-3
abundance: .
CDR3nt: TGTGCCAGCAGCTTAAGGGACAGGGGTTCCGGTGAGCAGTTCTTC
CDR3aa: CASSLRDRGSGEQFF

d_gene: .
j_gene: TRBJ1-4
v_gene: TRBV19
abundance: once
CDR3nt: TGTGCCACCCTCCCGGGAGGGCTCGGGGATGAAAAACTGTTTTTT
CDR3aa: CATLPGGLGDEKLFF

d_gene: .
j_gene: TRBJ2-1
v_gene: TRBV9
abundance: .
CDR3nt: TGTGCCAGCAGCCCCCGCAGAGGGGTGGGGACTAATGAGCAGTTCTTC
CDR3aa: CASSPRRGVGTNEQFF

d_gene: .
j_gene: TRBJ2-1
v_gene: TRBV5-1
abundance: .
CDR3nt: TGCGCCAGCAGCGCCGGGGACCCCGGGGGTAGCTCCTACAATGAGCAGTTCTTC
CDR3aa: CASSAGDPGGSSYNEQFF

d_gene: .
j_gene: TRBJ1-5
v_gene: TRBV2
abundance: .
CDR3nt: TGTGCCAGCAGGTCGAGGAATTCGGGCAATCAGCCCCAGCATTTT
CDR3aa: CASRSRNSGNQPQHF

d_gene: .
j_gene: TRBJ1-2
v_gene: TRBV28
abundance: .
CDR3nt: TGTGCCAGCAGTTTGGCAGGGAACTATGGCTACACCTTC
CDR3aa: CASSLAGNYGYTF

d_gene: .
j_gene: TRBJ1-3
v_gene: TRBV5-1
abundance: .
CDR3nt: TGCGCCAGCAGCTCCTCCGGGGCCTCTGGAAACACCATATATTTT
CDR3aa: CASSSSGASGNTIYF

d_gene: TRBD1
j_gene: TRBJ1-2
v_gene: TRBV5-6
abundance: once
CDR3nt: TGTGCCAGCAGCACCCCCGGGACAGGGGATCGGTATGGCTACACCTTC
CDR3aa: CASSTPGTGDRYGYTF

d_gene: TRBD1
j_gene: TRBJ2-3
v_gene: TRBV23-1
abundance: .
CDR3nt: TGCGCCAGCAGCCGTACACCAGGGACAGGGGATCGCACAGATACGCAGTATTTT
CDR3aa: CASSRTPGTGDRTDTQYF

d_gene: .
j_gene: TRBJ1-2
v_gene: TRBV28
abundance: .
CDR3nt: TGTGCCTCTGTAGCTGGGATGGGTGGCTATGGCTACACCTTC
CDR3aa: CASVAGMGGYGYTF

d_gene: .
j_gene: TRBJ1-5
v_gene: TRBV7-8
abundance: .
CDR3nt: TGTGCCAGCAGCTTGAGGGGCGGTGGCAATCAGCCCCAGCATTTT
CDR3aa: CASSLRGGGNQPQHF

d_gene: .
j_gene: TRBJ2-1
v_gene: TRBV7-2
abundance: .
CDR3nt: TGTGCCAGCAGCTTTCAGGTAGCGGTATACAATGAGCAGTTCTTC
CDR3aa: CASSFQVAVYNEQFF

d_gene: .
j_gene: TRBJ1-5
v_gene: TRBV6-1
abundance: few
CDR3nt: TGTGCCAGCATGTGGGTCAATCAGCCCCAGCATTTT
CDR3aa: CASMWVNQPQHF

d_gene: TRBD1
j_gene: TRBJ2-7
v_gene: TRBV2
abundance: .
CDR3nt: TGTGCCAGCACCCAGTGGGGACAGGGGGCGGGTGAGCAGTACTTC
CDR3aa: CASTQWGQGAGEQYF

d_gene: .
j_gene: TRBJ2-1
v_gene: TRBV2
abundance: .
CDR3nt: TGTGCCAGCCTGGGGGAAAGTGAGCAGTTCTTC
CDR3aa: CASLGESEQFF

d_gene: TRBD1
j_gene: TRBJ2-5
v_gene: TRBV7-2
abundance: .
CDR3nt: TGTGCCAGCAGCCGAGGGACAGTTTACCAAGAGACCCAGTACTTC
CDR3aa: CASSRGTVYQETQYF

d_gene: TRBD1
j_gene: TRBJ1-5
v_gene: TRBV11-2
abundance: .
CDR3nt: TGTGCCAGCAGCCCAGGGACAGGCGGCCATCAGCCCCAGCATTTT
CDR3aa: CASSPGTGGHQPQHF

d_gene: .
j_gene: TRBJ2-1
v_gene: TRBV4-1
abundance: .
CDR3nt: TGCGCCAGCAGCCCTGGGACTCAAACCTACAATGAGCAGTTCTTC
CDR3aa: CASSPGTQTYNEQFF

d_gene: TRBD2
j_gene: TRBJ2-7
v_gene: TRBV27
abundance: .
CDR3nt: TGTGCCAGCAGTTTAAGTTTAAGCGGGAGCTACGAGCAGTACTTC
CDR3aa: CASSLSLSGSYEQYF

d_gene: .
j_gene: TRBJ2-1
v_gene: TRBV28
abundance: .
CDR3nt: TGTGCCAGCAGGCTTCCTACCCCCGGCCGTGGAGAGCAGTTCTTC
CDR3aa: CASRLPTPGRGEQFF

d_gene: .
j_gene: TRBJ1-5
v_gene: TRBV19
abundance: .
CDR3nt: TGTGCCAGTAGTATTCAGGAAGGCAATCAGCCCCAGCATTTT
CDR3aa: CASSIQEGNQPQHF

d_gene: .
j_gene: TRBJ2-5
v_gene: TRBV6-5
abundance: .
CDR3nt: TGTGCCAGCAGTACTACCGGGGGTACACAAGAGACCCAGTACTTC
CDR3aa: CASSTTGGTQETQYF

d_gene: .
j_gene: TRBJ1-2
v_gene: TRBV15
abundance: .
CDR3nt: TGTGCCACCAGCAGAGATAATTGGGTGGCTGGCTACACCTTC
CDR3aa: CATSRDNWVAGYTF

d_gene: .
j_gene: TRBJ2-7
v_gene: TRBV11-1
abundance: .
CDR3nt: TGTGCCAGCAGCTTAGAATCGCGGACGCAATACTACGAGCAGTACTTC
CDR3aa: CASSLESRTQYYEQYF

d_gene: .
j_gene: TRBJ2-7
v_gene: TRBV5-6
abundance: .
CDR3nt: TGTGCCAGCAGCTTTGGTTCCCGATCTGGGGAGCAGTACTTC
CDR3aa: CASSFGSRSGEQYF

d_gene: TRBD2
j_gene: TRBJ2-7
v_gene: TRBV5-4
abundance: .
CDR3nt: TGTGCCAGCAGCTTGGTGGCGGGAGCCTACGAGCAGTACTTC
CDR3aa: CASSLVAGAYEQYF

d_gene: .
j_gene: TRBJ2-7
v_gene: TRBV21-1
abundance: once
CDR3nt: TGTGCCAGCAGCGGATCACAGGAGCCCGAATATACTAGCTCCTACGAGCAGTACTTC
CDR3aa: CASSGSQEPEYTSSYEQYF

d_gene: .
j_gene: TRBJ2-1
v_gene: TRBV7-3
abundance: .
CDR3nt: TGTGCCAGCAGCTTAGTTGGACAGAACAATGAGCAGTTCTTC
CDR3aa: CASSLVGQNNEQFF

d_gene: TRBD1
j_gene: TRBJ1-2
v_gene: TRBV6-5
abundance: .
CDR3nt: TGTGCCAGCAGCCCGGACAGGGCCTATGGCTACACCTTC
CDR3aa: CASSPDRAYGYTF

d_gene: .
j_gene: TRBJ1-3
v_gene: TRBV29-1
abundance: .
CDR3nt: TGCAGCGTTGACGGGGCCAGCTCTGGAAACACCATATATTTT
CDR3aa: CSVDGASSGNTIYF

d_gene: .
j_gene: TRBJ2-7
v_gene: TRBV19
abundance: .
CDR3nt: TGTGCCAGTAGTATAGCGGCAGGGAGGTCCTACGAGCAGTACTTC
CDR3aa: CASSIAAGRSYEQYF

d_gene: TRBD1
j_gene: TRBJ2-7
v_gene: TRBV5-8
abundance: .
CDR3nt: TGTGCCAGCAGCAAGGGACAGGTGTACGAGCAGTACTTC
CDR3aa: CASSKGQVYEQYF

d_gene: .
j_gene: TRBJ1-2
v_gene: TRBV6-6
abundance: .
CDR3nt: TGTGCCAGCAGTTACCTCTCTAGCGACGGCTACACCTTC
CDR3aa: CASSYLSSDGYTF

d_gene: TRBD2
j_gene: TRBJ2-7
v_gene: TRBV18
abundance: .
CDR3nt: TGTGCCAGCTCTCCTGGGCGGTTAGCGGGCGATTCCTACGAGCAGTACTTC
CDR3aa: CASSPGRLAGDSYEQYF

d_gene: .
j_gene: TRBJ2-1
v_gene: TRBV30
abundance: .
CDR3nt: TGTGCCCGCCGGTCGGAGGGTGGTGAGCAGTTCTTC
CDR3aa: CARRSEGGEQFF

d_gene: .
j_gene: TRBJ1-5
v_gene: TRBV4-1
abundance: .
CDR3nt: TGCGCCAGCAGCCAAGATCGAGAACCACCGCCCAGTCAGCCCCAGCATTTT
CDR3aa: CASSQDREPPPSQPQHF